This TCR beta chain was identified during a study of cytomegalovirus exposure and HLA in healthy donors. This CDR3 comprises 15 residues. Germline CDR1 reads SGHDT; CDR2 reads YYEEEE. It was with 60 Vbeta and 13 Jbeta primers that the PCR ran. Profiling relied on immunoSEQ multiplex PCR, and the TCRdb table lists in-frame clones only, not all of them. This table holds under 250,000 clones, about 81% found once. Material for sequencing was PBMCs. This rearrangement joins TRBV5-6 to TRBJ2-5, with D unclear. The DNA end is a closer match to TRBJ2-7, so the J assignment may be wrong. The sequence derives from a woman aged 40 to 55 in good health and CMV-seronegative. The CDR3 spells CASSLVGETTYEQYF. As DNA, the CDR3 is TGTGCCAGCAGCTTGGTAGGCGAAACGACTTACGAGCAGTACTTC.